These 27 T cell receptor beta chains originate from one sample sequenced in a study of cytomegalovirus exposure and HLA in healthy donors. PCR was performed using 60 Vbeta and 13 Jbeta primers. Assay: immunoSEQ multiplex PCR; the TCRdb copy retains only in-frame clones and omits some. There are approximately 120,000 clones in the sample; roughly 77% occur only once, and about 1.8% lies in the top ten. The sample consisted of PBMCs. The receptors derive from a man aged 18 to 30 in good health and CMV-seronegative.

This clone occurred once. The chain has TRBV6-5 and TRBJ1-1; TRBD1 aligns across 7 bases. This CDR3 spans 13 amino acids. CDR1 is MNHEY, CDR2 SVGAGI, per germline. V lost 6 bases, J lost 7 bases, and 8 bases stayed unmatched. The CDR3 DNA reads TGTGCCAGCAGAAGTGACAGGGCGGGTGAAGCTTTCTTT. Its translation is CASRSDRAGEAFF.

Concerning this clone: The junction shows a germline mismatch at one end, possibly a read error. The chain recombines TRBV7-2 with TRBJ1-5; D remains unclear. The CDR3 has 12 residues. Germline values: CDR1 SGHTA, CDR2 FQGNSA. CDR3 loop: CASTTSDQPQHF. DNA of the CDR3: TGTGCCAGCACCACTAGCGATCAGCCCCAGCATTTT.

The J gene is TRBJ1-1, the V gene TRBV6-1; a weak D match, TRBD1 (6 bases). There are 13 residues in the CDR3. Germline V lookup: CDR1 MNHNS, CDR2 SASEGT. V lost 6 bases to trimming and J lost 0 bases, with 8 bases between them. CDR3 amino acids: CASRRTVNTEAFF. The DNA of the CDR3 is TGTGCCAGCAGAAGGACAGTGAACACTGAAGCTTTCTTT.

There are a few counts of this clone. The V gene is TRBV11-3, the J gene TRBJ2-1, with D possibly being TRBD2 (6 bases). The V end was cut by 5 bases, the J end by 3 bases, with 8 bases between. In germline, CDR1 is SGHNT, CDR2 YENEEA. The CDR3 covers 13 residues. CDR3 region: CASSSSGYNEQFF. CDR3 in DNA: TGTGCCAGCAGCAGTAGCGGCTACAATGAGCAGTTCTTC.

The rearrangement uses TRBV27 and TRBJ1-2; 7 bases fit TRBD1. Germline-derived CDR1 and CDR2 are MNHEY and SMNVEV (reference sequence). V trimming: 2 bases; J trimming: 7 bases; junction bases outside the gene matches: 4. This CDR3 is built from 13 residues. The CDR3 nucleotides read TGTGCCAGCAGTTTAGAGGGGGCGGGTGGCTACACCTTC. Its protein is CASSLEGAGGYTF.

The rearrangement joins TRBV19 to TRBJ1-5; maybe TRBD1 (5 bases). With 7 bases removed from V and 3 bases from J, the gap between germline ends came to 16 bases. The CDR3 extends over 15 amino acids. Germline V lookup: CDR1 LNHDA, CDR2 SQIVND (reference sequence). As DNA, the CDR3 is TGTGCCAGTAACCTTTTGGGGGGGTACAATCAGCCCCAGCATTTT. Translated: CASNLLGGYNQPQHF.

This chain joins TRBV4-3 and TRBJ2-3, with D perhaps matching TRBD2 (6 bases). This CDR3 is 15 amino acids long. The germline V and J ends were trimmed by 0 bases and 6 bases, with 13 bases remaining between them. Germline V CDR1 and CDR2: LGHNA, YSLEER. CDR3 region: CASSQDGGKADTQYF. In DNA, the CDR3 is TGCGCCAGCAGCCAAGACGGGGGTAAGGCCGATACGCAGTATTTT.

The chain carries TRBV4-3 and TRBJ1-1; 7 positions match TRBD1. V dropped 0 bases and J dropped 6; count of bases not matched to a gene: 7. Germline V gene sequence: CDR1 LGHNA, CDR2 YSLEER. This CDR3 comprises 15 residues. The CDR3 bases are TGCGCCAGCAGCCAAGATCTAATCAGGGGGGCTGAAGCTTTCTTT. This codes for CASSQDLIRGAEAFF.

The chain carries TRBV2 and TRBJ1-2; TRBD1 aligns across 9 bases. This CDR3 has 14 amino acids. Trimming cost V 0 bases and J 8 bases; bases outside gene matches: 4. Germline-derived CDR1 and CDR2 are SNHLY and FYNNEI. This CDR3 is CASSEARTGVGYTF. The CDR3 DNA follows: TGTGCCAGCAGTGAAGCTAGGACAGGGGTAGGCTACACCTTC.

CDR3 sequence: CASSGTPGGYEQYF. CDR3 in DNA: TGTGCCAGCAGCGGAACTCCAGGGGGCTACGAGCAGTACTTC. The V call is TRBV9, the J call TRBJ2-7; 7 bases fit TRBD1. The germline V gene encodes CDR1 SGDLS and CDR2 YYNGEE. V gave up 3 bases and J gave up 3 bases; unmatched junction bases: 6. The CDR3 has 14 amino acids.

The chain combines TRBV5-6 with TRBJ2-5; 10 bases map to TRBD1. The germline gives CDR1 SGHDT, CDR2 YYEEEE. The CDR3 runs 14 residues. The ends lost 4 bases at V and 7 bases at J; junction bases unmatched: 7. In DNA, the CDR3 is TGTGCCAGCAGCGACAGGGGGCTCTGGGGGACCCAGTACTTC. The encoded protein is CASSDRGLWGTQYF.

The chain recombines TRBV5-1 with TRBJ2-7; 12 nucleotides agree with TRBD1. With V trimmed by 4 bases and J by 4 bases, 6 bases remained unmatched. Germline-derived CDR1 and CDR2 are SGHRS and YFSETQ. This CDR3 comprises 15 residues. The chain's CDR3 is CASSVGTGGGYEQYF. CDR3 bases: TGCGCCAGCAGCGTCGGGACAGGGGGCGGTTACGAGCAGTACTTC.

In regard to this clone: The sample contains more than one DNA sequence encoding this CDR3. V gene TRBV5-1 combines with J gene TRBJ1-4; D not resolved. Germline V gives CDR1 SGHRS, CDR2 YFSETQ. This CDR3 has 14 amino acids. The V end lost 3 bases, the J end lost 8 bases, and 14 bases lay between the germline ends. CDR3 DNA sequence: TGCGCCAGCAGCTCGGGGAGGGCGGACGAAAAACTGTTTTTT. Residues: CASSSGRADEKLFF. The full variable domain, its missing parts supplied by reference TRBV5-1 and TRBJ1-4, is KAGVTQTPRYLIKTRGQQVTLSCSPISGHRSVSWYQQTPGQGLQFLFEYFSETQRNKGNFPGRFSGRQFSNSRSEMNVSTLELGDSALYLCASSSGRADEKLFFGSGTQLSVL.

This chain connects TRBV28 to TRBJ2-3; 8 bases agree with TRBD2. CDR3 length: 15 amino acids. From germline, CDR1 is MDHEN and CDR2 SYDVKM. J lost 5 bases, V lost 3 bases, and 7 bases had no gene match. The CDR3 region is CASSLGASGGDTQYF. In DNA form, the CDR3 reads TGTGCCAGCAGTTTGGGGGCGAGCGGGGGAGATACGCAGTATTTT. Full variable domain (outside the CDR3, taken from reference TRBV28 and TRBJ2-3): DVKVTQSSRYLVKRTGEKVFLECVQDMDHENMFWYRQDPGLGLRLIYFSYDVKMKEKGDIPEGYSVSREKKERFSLILESASTNQTSMYLCASSLGASGGDTQYFGPGTRLTVL.

The V call is TRBV2, the J call TRBJ2-7; 9 bases agree with TRBD1. Germline-derived CDR1 and CDR2 are SNHLY and FYNNEI. Losses at the gene ends were 8 bases for V and 5 bases for J; bases not matched to a gene: 4. The CDR3 is made up of 12 amino acids. CDR3 loop: CASRDRVNEQYF. DNA for the CDR3: TGTGCCAGCCGGGACAGGGTAAACGAGCAGTACTTC.

This chain links TRBV13 with TRBJ2-7; a possible D gene is TRBD2 (5 bases). The V gene lost 1 base and the J gene lost 4 bases, with 5 bases spanning the gap. The CDR3 length is 12 residues. CDR1 and CDR2 from the germline V gene are PRHDT and FYEKMQ (reference sequence). Written as DNA, the CDR3 is TGTGCCAGCAGCTTAGCGGGGTACGAGCAGTACTTC. Protein product: CASSLAGYEQYF.

The chain is built from TRBV29-1 and TRBJ2-2; no reliable D call. The V and J ends lost 5 bases and 5 bases respectively, with 12 bases between them. The CDR3 spans 13 residues. The germline V gene encodes CDR1 SQVTM and CDR2 ANQGSEA. CDR3 in DNA: TGCAGCGTTCGATGGTCCGGGACCGGGGAGCTGTTTTTT. The encoded protein is CSVRWSGTGELFF.

The rearrangement joins TRBV9 to TRBJ2-7, with TRBD1 identical over 7 bases. With 2 bases clipped from V and 2 bases from J, the junction kept 7 bases outside the gene matches. Germline-derived CDR1 and CDR2 are SGDLS and YYNGEE. The CDR3 sequence is 15 residues long. CDR3 DNA: TGTGCCAGCAGCGTCTCCGGGACAGCAGCCTACGAGCAGTACTTC. Translation: CASSVSGTAAYEQYF.

This chain connects TRBV5-4 to TRBJ2-5; D might be TRBD1 (6 bases). With 4 bases removed from V and 2 bases from J, the gap between germline ends came to 15 bases. Germline V gene data show CDR1 as SGHNT and CDR2 as YYREEE (reference sequence). The CDR3 is made up of 15 amino acids. This CDR3 reads CASSLTDRGQETQYF. The CDR3, as DNA: TGTGCCAGCAGCCTTACCGATAGGGGGCAAGAGACCCAGTACTTC.

Of note for this clone: A far more abundant clone sits one base away, making this likely a read error. The V call is TRBV11-2, the J call TRBJ1-1; D call uncertain. Germline V gene data show CDR1 as SGHAT and CDR2 as FQNNGV. This CDR3 spans 12 amino acids. Trimming stripped 3 bases from V and 5 bases from J, with 7 bases between. For the CDR3, the DNA is TGTGCCAGCAGCTTGCGCGGTACTGAAGCTTTCTTT. Protein: CASSLRGTEAFF.

The chain recombines TRBV5-1 with TRBJ2-3; 8 nucleotides agree with TRBD1. This CDR3 is 16 amino acids long. Losses at the gene ends were 3 bases for V and 0 bases for J; bases not matched to a gene: 6. Germline V gives CDR1 SGHRS, CDR2 YFSETQ. CDR3 DNA: TGCGCCAGCAGCTCCTCGACAGGGGCTAGCACAGATACGCAGTATTTT. It translates to CASSSSTGASTDTQYF.

J is TRBJ2-1 and V is TRBV5-6; the match to TRBD1 covers 9 bases. Germline V lookup: CDR1 SGHDT, CDR2 YYEEEE. Trimming removed 1 base from V and 5 bases from J; junction bases left unmatched: 4. The CDR3 length is 15 residues. The CDR3 spells CASSLRDRVNNEQFF. The DNA of the CDR3 is TGTGCCAGCAGCTTGAGGGACAGGGTAAACAATGAGCAGTTCTTC.

The gene calls are TRBV5-1 and TRBJ2-2; TRBD2 matches at 13 bases. Germline V lookup: CDR1 SGHRS, CDR2 YFSETQ. V lost 5 bases to trimming and J lost 4 bases; unmatched junction nucleotides: 11. The CDR3 totals 18 residues. For the CDR3, the DNA is TGCGCCAGCAGATGGGCCGGGACTAGCGGGGCTAGCACCGGGGAGCTGTTTTTT. It specifies CASRWAGTSGASTGELFF.

The CDR3 DNA follows: TGCGCCAGCAGACAAAGGACAGGGGGCAGTGAAGCTTTCTTT. This gives the protein CASRQRTGGSEAFF. The V and J genes are TRBV5-1 and TRBJ1-1; 11 nucleotides match TRBD1. V dropped 5 bases and J dropped 7; count of bases not matched to a gene: 7. CDR1 is SGHRS, CDR2 YFSETQ, per germline. The CDR3 is 14 amino acids.

This clone was observed a few times. The chain joins TRBV6-6 to TRBJ2-5, with D perhaps TRBD2 (5 bases). V lost 0 bases to trimming and J lost 5 bases, with 7 bases between them. CDR3 length equals 13 residues. CDR1 and CDR2 (germline): MNHNY, SVGAGI (reference sequence). Here the CDR3 DNA reads TGTGCCAGCAGTTACTCAGGACTTGAGACCCAGTACTTC. Its translation: CASSYSGLETQYF.

This clone occurred a few times. J is TRBJ1-2 and V is TRBV13; D remains unclear. Trimming stripped 0 bases from V and 4 bases from J, with 9 bases between. Germline V gene lookup returns CDR1 PRHDT and CDR2 FYEKMQ (reference sequence). The CDR3 length is 14 residues. The CDR3 DNA reads as TGTGCCAGCAGCTTAGGCCCGGGGATCTATGGCTACACCTTC. Its protein is CASSLGPGIYGYTF.

This clone has just one count. The chain has TRBV4-2 and TRBJ2-2, with a tentative D call TRBD2 (5 bases). With 2 bases removed from V and 4 bases from J, the gap between germline ends came to 8 bases. The CDR3 totals 14 residues. CDR1 and CDR2 (germline): LGHNA, YNFKEQ. The CDR3 loop reads CASSQTDSTGELFF. Here the CDR3 DNA reads TGTGCCAGCAGCCAAACGGACTCCACCGGGGAGCTGTTTTTT.